This T cell receptor beta chain was obtained from a study of T cell repertoires in cytomegalovirus infection. About the study: Indicated by public TCR beta signatures were CMV infection and matching HLA type. Findings and caveats of the study: HLA-C-restricted CMV-specific TCR beta clonotypes prevailed in the ex vivo response.

Between the trimmed V and J ends, which lost 5 bases and 6 bases, there was a span of 13 bases. The germline V gene has CDR1 SGHAT and CDR2 FQNNGV. The CDR3 consists of 13 residues. TCRdb analysed the reads with MiXCR anew, one entry per CDR3 protein. Seen here are about 320,000 distinct CDR3 sequences, over 7.5% observed once, and the top ten hold 3.5% to 4.5%. Worth noting for this clonotype: Its antigen is still unknown.

The chain recombines TRBV11-2 with TRBJ1-2, with D perhaps TRBD1 (5 bases). Source material: PBMCs. The source is a human donor in good health (CMV status not recorded). Some clones in this sample may be carry-over from other donors' samples. The CDR3 DNA reads TGTGCCAGCAGCCCCCGGATGGGGGATGGCTACACCTTC. It yields the protein CASSPRMGDGYTF.